The 25 T cell receptor beta chains below come from one sample, sequenced in a study of cytomegalovirus exposure and HLA in healthy donors. The primer mix had 60 Vbeta and 13 Jbeta primers. Sequencing was performed with immunoSEQ multiplex PCR; in TCRdb, only in-frame clones are kept and a portion is missing. The sample lists about 160,000 clones, 80% to 90% occurring once. The sequencing sample was made of PBMCs. All receptors derive from a man aged 18 to 35 in good health and CMV-seropositive.

Of note for this clone: The sample has other DNA sequences that encode this CDR3 too. The chain joins TRBV6-5 to TRBJ2-1; 8 bases align to TRBD2. CDR1 is MNHEY, CDR2 SVGAGI, per germline. Trimming cost V 5 bases and J 1 base; bases outside gene matches: 1. The CDR3 runs 14 residues. CDR3 coding DNA: TGTGCCAGCAGTAGCGGGGGATCCTACAATGAGCAGTTCTTC. Translated: CASSSGGSYNEQFF.

This clone has more than one count but fewer than ten. This CDR3 is CASSGGTGSSYNSPLHF. CDR3 bases: TGTGCCAGCAGCGGGGGGACAGGAAGCTCCTATAATTCACCCCTCCACTTT. This rearrangement joins TRBV5-4 to TRBJ1-6; TRBD1 agrees at 8 bases. V was pared by 4 bases and J by 0 bases, with 6 bases of the junction left unmatched. This CDR3 has 17 amino acids. CDR1 SGHNT and CDR2 YYREEE come from the germline V gene (reference sequence). The entire variable domain, with the rest obtained from reference TRBV5-4 and TRBJ1-6, is as follows: ETGVTQSPTHLIKTRGQQVTLRCSSQSGHNTVSWYQQALGQGPQFIFQYYREEENGRGNFPPRFSGLQFPNYSSELNVNALELDDSALYLCASSGGTGSSYNSPLHFGNGTRLTVT.

This clone has just one count. This chain uses TRBV7-8 with TRBJ1-1; 8 nucleotides match TRBD1. The length of the CDR3 is 13 residues. V gave up 5 bases and J gave up 4 bases; unmatched junction bases: 3. The germline V gene encodes CDR1 SGHVS and CDR2 FQNEAQ. CDR3 coding DNA: TGTGCCAGCAGCGCCACAGGGGGCACTGAAGCTTTCTTT. As protein: CASSATGGTEAFF.

The chain uses TRBV11-3 and TRBJ2-7, with 7 bases matching TRBD2. From germline, CDR1 is SGHNT and CDR2 YENEEA. Germline trimming cut 11 bases from V and 2 bases from J; bases unmatched to any gene: 9. CDR3 length: 13 amino acids. CDR3 region: CAVERGQPYEQYF. The CDR3 bases are TGTGCCGTAGAGCGGGGTCAACCCTACGAGCAGTACTTC. Complete variable domain (other parts from reference TRBV11-3 and TRBJ2-7): EAGVVQSPRYKIIEKKQPVAFWCNPISGHNTLYWYLQNLGQGPELLIRYENEEAVDDSQLPKDRFSAERLKGVDSTLKIQPAELGDSAVYLCAVERGQPYEQYFGPGTRLTVT.

This rearrangement joins TRBV7-9 to TRBJ1-1, with a weak D call TRBD1 (5 bases). V was shortened by 10 bases and J by 5 bases, with 20 bases between the two germline ends. The germline gives CDR1 SEHNR, CDR2 FQNEAQ (reference sequence). CDR3 length equals 14 residues. This CDR3 is CATLPTVGGTEAFF. The CDR3 DNA reads TGTGCCACGTTACCGACAGTGGGGGGGACTGAAGCTTTCTTT.

This clone was counted between two and nine times. The rearrangement links TRBV4-1 to TRBJ2-2, with 15 nucleotides matching TRBD2. The V and J ends lost 0 bases and 4 bases, in that order; junction bases with no gene match: 6. Germline V gene sequence: CDR1 MGHRA, CDR2 YSYEKL. The CDR3 has 19 amino acids. CDR3 amino acids: CASSQETRTSGGVTGELFF. The CDR3 DNA sequence: TGCGCCAGCAGCCAAGAGACCCGGACTAGCGGGGGGGTCACCGGGGAGCTGTTTTTT.

This chain joins TRBV30 and TRBJ1-1, with 7 bases aligning to TRBD1. The CDR3 is 12 residues long. Per the germline V gene, CDR1 is GTSNPN and CDR2 is SVGIG (reference sequence). V gave up 5 bases and J gave up 2 bases; unmatched junction bases: 2. DNA for the CDR3: TGTGCCTGGGACAGGGTTAACACTGAAGCTTTCTTT. Protein sequence: CAWDRVNTEAFF.

The rearrangement joins TRBV7-8 to TRBJ2-5, with D maybe TRBD2 (5 bases). V dropped 3 bases and J dropped 4 bases, with 15 bases sitting between them. The CDR3 spans 15 residues. In germline, CDR1 is SGHVS, CDR2 FQNEAQ. CDR3 coding DNA: TGTGCCAGCAGCTTTGTGGTGTCTGGAGGAGAGACCCAGTACTTC. Translated, it gives CASSFVVSGGETQYF.

The V gene is TRBV10-3, the J gene TRBJ2-6, with 7 bases lining up with TRBD2. This CDR3 spans 15 amino acids. With V trimmed by 4 bases and J by 4 bases, 4 bases remained unmatched. The V gene's germline CDR1 is ENHRY and CDR2 SYGVKD. DNA for the CDR3: TGTGCCATCAGTGGGGAGGGACGGGGGGCCAACGTCCTGACTTTC. It specifies CAISGEGRGANVLTF.

J is TRBJ2-1 and V is TRBV2, with 8 nucleotides matching TRBD2. The CDR3 is made up of 17 amino acids. The J segment lost 12 bases and the V segment lost 6 bases, leaving 22 bases of the junction unmatched. The germline V gene has CDR1 SNHLY and CDR2 FYNNEI. CDR3 nucleotide sequence: TGTGCCAGCAGCCTGCCCCGGGACTCCGCCGGGGGGGTAATGCAGTTCTTC. This codes for CASSLPRDSAGGVMQFF.

The V call is TRBV29-1, the J call TRBJ1-2, with D uncertain. There are 13 residues in the CDR3. Germline V gene lookup returns CDR1 SQVTM and CDR2 ANQGSEA. V dropped 3 bases and J dropped 1 base, with 9 bases sitting between them. CDR3 sequence reads: CSVDIGSNYGYTF. The CDR3 DNA follows: TGCAGCGTTGATATAGGGAGTAACTATGGCTACACCTTC.

CDR3 DNA sequence: TGCGCCAGCAGCCAAGATGTGACTTTCCAAGAGACCCAGTACTTC. Protein product: CASSQDVTFQETQYF. The rearrangement links TRBV4-3 to TRBJ2-5; D gene ambiguous. The CDR3 runs 15 residues. Germline V gives CDR1 LGHNA, CDR2 YSLEER. V gave up 0 bases and J gave up 1 base, with 9 bases separating them.

The chain is built from TRBV29-1 and TRBJ1-1, with a possible D match to TRBD1 (6 bases). The CDR3 runs to 14 residues. The V gene's germline CDR1 is SQVTM and CDR2 ANQGSEA. The V and J ends lost 5 bases and 3 bases respectively, with 16 bases between them. In nucleotides, the CDR3 is TGCAGCGTTTCGCAGGGGACGGGGTACACTGAAGCTTTCTTT. Its protein is CSVSQGTGYTEAFF.

V is TRBV10-3 and J is TRBJ1-1, with 9 bases identical to TRBD1. V trimming: 4 bases; J trimming: 7 bases; junction bases outside the gene matches: 7. Germline CDR1 is ENHRY and CDR2 is SYGVKD. The CDR3 has 14 amino acids. In DNA, the CDR3 is TGTGCCATCAGTGTGGACAGGGGTGGGTTTGAAGCTTTCTTT. This codes for CAISVDRGGFEAFF.

The gene calls are TRBV6-5 and TRBJ1-1; no clear D gene. The V gene's germline CDR1 is MNHEY and CDR2 SVGAGI. Trimming pared 2 bases from V and 7 bases from J, leaving 5 bases between. The CDR3 spans 11 residues. The DNA for the CDR3 is TGTGCCAGCAGTTACCGGGTTGAAGCTTTCTTT. As protein: CASSYRVEAFF.

This chain connects TRBV7-2 to TRBJ1-6, with TRBD1 identical over 9 bases. J lost 9 bases, V lost 6 bases, and 9 bases had no gene match. CDR1 is SGHTA, CDR2 FQGNSA, per germline. This CDR3 has 15 amino acids. The CDR3 sequence: CASRAPGQGSSPLHF. As DNA, the CDR3 is TGTGCCAGCAGGGCACCGGGACAGGGTTCTTCACCCCTCCACTTT.

The gene calls are TRBV15 and TRBJ1-2; TRBD1 aligns across 11 bases. This CDR3 contains 15 residues. The trim removed 3 bases at V and 8 bases at J, leaving 8 bases unmatched. From germline, CDR1 is LNHNV and CDR2 YYDKDF (reference sequence). The CDR3 sequence is CATSRGDRGVVGYTF. As DNA, the CDR3 is TGTGCCACCAGCAGGGGGGACAGGGGGGTTGTCGGCTACACCTTC.

The chain couples TRBV2 to TRBJ1-1; D uncertain. Trimming took off 2 bases at V and 5 bases at J, with 9 bases between the two ends. The CDR3 is made up of 13 amino acids. Germline V gene lookup returns CDR1 SNHLY and CDR2 FYNNEI. The CDR3 nucleotides read TGTGCCAGCAGTGAACGGTCCAAGACTGAAGCTTTCTTT. This translates into CASSERSKTEAFF.

The V gene is TRBV13, the J gene TRBJ2-7; D may be TRBD2 (6 bases). Between the trimmed V and J ends, which lost 4 bases and 2 bases, there was a span of 18 bases. The CDR3 totals 16 residues. The germline gives CDR1 PRHDT, CDR2 FYEKMQ (reference sequence). The CDR3 loop reads CASSYREAAGPYEQYF. The CDR3 DNA is TGTGCCAGCAGCTACCGCGAAGCAGCGGGCCCCTACGAGCAGTACTTC.

The V and J genes are TRBV4-2 and TRBJ2-1, with 7 bases that match TRBD2. This CDR3 is built from 19 residues. CDR1 is LGHNA, CDR2 YNFKEQ, per germline. With 5 bases clipped from V and 0 bases from J, the junction kept 16 bases outside the gene matches. This CDR3 reads CASSYPPSGRFSSYNEQFF. The CDR3 region has the DNA TGTGCCAGCAGCTACCCCCCTAGCGGCCGATTCAGCTCCTACAATGAGCAGTTCTTC.

This clone appeared a few times. This chain joins TRBV28 and TRBJ1-1; D ambiguous. The CDR3 totals 15 residues. Looked up from germline, CDR1 is MDHEN and CDR2 is SYDVKM. Deletions cut 4 bases from V and 6 bases from J, with 18 bases between. The CDR3 region is CASSYLGRENPEAFF. The CDR3 DNA reads as TGTGCCAGCAGTTATTTAGGGAGGGAAAACCCTGAAGCTTTCTTT.

This chain links TRBV11-3 with TRBJ2-7; D may be TRBD1 (6 bases). Germline V gene lookup returns CDR1 SGHNT and CDR2 YENEEA. V was shortened by 2 bases and J by 4 bases, with 21 bases between the two germline ends. The CDR3 is 17 amino acids. CDR3 sequence: CASSLRGPRQASYEQYF. The CDR3 DNA follows: TGTGCCAGCAGCTTAAGGGGCCCGAGACAGGCTTCGTACGAGCAGTACTTC.

This rearrangement joins TRBV5-5 to TRBJ2-2; D gene uncertain. This CDR3 has 15 residues. Trimming shortened V by 1 base and J by 1 base, and 8 bases separated the two germline ends. Germline V gives CDR1 SGHKS, CDR2 YYEKEE (reference sequence). The CDR3 loop reads CASSLWQVNTGELFF. Written as DNA, the CDR3 is TGTGCCAGCAGCTTGTGGCAGGTGAACACCGGGGAGCTGTTTTTT.

This CDR3 reads CASSNGQLNSPLHF. The CDR3 DNA sequence: TGTGCCAGCAGCAATGGACAGCTTAATTCACCCCTCCACTTT. The chain is built from TRBV13 and TRBJ1-6; maybe TRBD1 (6 bases). CDR1 and CDR2 (germline): PRHDT, FYEKMQ (reference sequence). The CDR3 has 14 amino acids. The V and J ends lost 5 bases and 6 bases respectively, with 11 bases between them. The full variable domain, completed using reference TRBV13 and TRBJ1-6, is AAGVIQSPRHLIKEKRETATLKCYPIPRHDTVYWYQQGPGQDPQFLISFYEKMQSDKGSIPDRFSAQQFSDYHSELNMSSLELGDSALYFCASSNGQLNSPLHFGNGTRLTVT.

The V gene is TRBV14, the J gene TRBJ2-5; TRBD1 agrees at 7 bases. With 4 bases clipped from V and 2 bases from J, the junction kept 10 bases outside the gene matches. The length of the CDR3 is 16 residues. CDR1 is SGHDN and CDR2 is FVKESK in the germline V gene. DNA for the CDR3: TGTGCCAGCAGCCCATCCAGGAACAGGGGTCAAGAGACCCAGTACTTC. Translating gives CASSPSRNRGQETQYF.